The 25 T cell receptor beta chains below were found in one sample sequenced in a study of blood T cell repertoires in COVID-19. TCRdb's copy holds only in-frame clones and misses some; the assay was immunoSEQ multiplex PCR. The table shows some 390,000 clones, with about 87% occurring only once. The sequenced sample was peripheral blood. Every receptor here comes from a human donor in a cohort sampled during active COVID-19.

The V gene is TRBV27, the J gene TRBJ1-1; D is perhaps TRBD1 (5 bases). The CDR3 sequence is 13 residues long. Trimming removed 0 bases from V and 11 bases from J, with 13 bases in between. Germline loops: CDR1 MNHEY, CDR2 SMNVEV (reference sequence). CDR3 sequence: CASSLSLRGTAFF. The CDR3, as DNA: TGTGCCAGCAGTTTATCCTTAAGGGGCACGGCTTTCTTT.

About this clone: At one of its ends the junction is not consistent with the germline gene, which may arise from a read error. The genes are TRBV7-9 and TRBJ1-2, with D perhaps TRBD1 (6 bases). The germline CDR1 and CDR2 sequences are SEHNR and FQNEAQ (reference sequence). This CDR3 comprises 14 residues. The CDR3 sequence: CASTVPLRDTDFAF. In DNA, the CDR3 is TGTGCCAGCACTGTACCATTAAGGGACACGGACTTTGCCTTC.

This sequence joins TRBV16 and TRBJ1-1; D might be TRBD1 (6 bases). The V end lost 1 base, the J end lost 0 bases, and 9 bases lay between the germline ends. The CDR3 length is 15 residues. Germline assignment: CDR1 KGHSY and CDR2 FQNENV. The CDR3 DNA follows: TGTGCCAGCAGCCAATTTACAGGGATGAACACTGAAGCTTTCTTT. It encodes CASSQFTGMNTEAFF.

This chain uses TRBV2 with TRBJ2-3; D not resolved. CDR3 length: 13 amino acids. Per the germline V gene, CDR1 is SNHLY and CDR2 is FYNNEI. V lost 9 bases to trimming and J lost 1 base, with 11 bases between them. The CDR3 DNA sequence: TGTGCCAGATCACGACTCGGCACAGATACGCAGTATTTT. It translates to CARSRLGTDTQYF.

V usage is TRBV19 and J usage is TRBJ2-2; a possible D gene is TRBD1 (6 bases). CDR1 is LNHDA and CDR2 is SQIVND in the germline V gene (reference sequence). The CDR3 length is 16 residues. Trimming left V 6 bases short and J 2 bases short, with 16 bases between. The chain's CDR3 is CASRTGQRANTGELFF. CDR3 in DNA: TGTGCCAGTAGGACCGGACAGAGGGCAAACACCGGGGAGCTGTTTTTT. The whole variable domain, filled in from reference TRBV19 and TRBJ2-2, reads DGGITQSPKYLFRKEGQNVTLSCEQNLNHDAMYWYRQDPGQGLRLIYYSQIVNDFQKGDIAEGYSVSREKKESFPLTVTSAQKNPTAFYLCASRTGQRANTGELFFGEGSRLTVL.

CDR3 nucleotides: TGTGCCAGCAGCGTAAATTCCCGTGAGACCCAGTACTTC. This encodes CASSVNSRETQYF. The chain has TRBV9 and TRBJ2-5; D remains unclear. Germline CDR1 and CDR2: SGDLS and YYNGEE. This CDR3 has 13 residues. V lost 1 base and J lost 5, with 9 bases in between.

The J gene is TRBJ2-7, the V gene TRBV6-5, with 13 positions matching TRBD2. The CDR3 is 15 amino acids. With 4 bases clipped from V and 4 bases from J, the junction kept 4 bases outside the gene matches. Per germline, CDR1 MNHEY and CDR2 SVGAGI. The DNA of the CDR3 is TGTGCCAGCAGTTCTCGGACTAGCGGGGGATACGAGCAGTACTTC. This codes for CASSSRTSGGYEQYF.

V gene TRBV4-1 combines with J gene TRBJ1-4; D might be TRBD1 (5 bases). Trimming took off 1 base at V and 7 bases at J, with 19 bases between the two ends. Germline-derived CDR1 and CDR2 are MGHRA and YSYEKL. This CDR3 has 17 amino acids. The CDR3: CASSQVLTREGSEKLFF. Here the CDR3 DNA reads TGCGCCAGCAGCCAAGTGTTGACCAGGGAGGGAAGTGAAAAACTGTTTTTT.

The CDR3 coding sequence is TGTGCCAGTAGTTCCTACGGGGGGGGGCAAGAGACCCAGTACTTC. The encoded protein is CASSSYGGGQETQYF. This chain joins TRBV19 and TRBJ2-5; 8 bases map to TRBD2. The V segment lost 5 bases and the J segment 2 bases; nucleotides outside the gene matches: 7. The CDR3 spans 15 residues. The germline gives CDR1 LNHDA, CDR2 SQIVND (reference sequence).

The chain carries TRBV12-5 and TRBJ2-1; 9 bases map to TRBD2. With 1 base clipped from V and 10 bases from J, the junction kept 2 bases outside the gene matches. Germline V lookup: CDR1 LGHNT, CDR2 FRNRAP. This CDR3 has 13 amino acids. CDR3 sequence reads: CASGLGGRDEQFF. Written as DNA, the CDR3 is TGTGCTAGTGGTTTGGGCGGGAGGGACGAGCAGTTCTTC.

The gene calls are TRBV21-1 and TRBJ2-7; the table assigns TRBD1, which was not confirmed against the DNA. TRBV21-1 has pseudogene status. There are 16 residues in the CDR3. This CDR3 reads CASSRRSTPPAHEQYF. The CDR3 nucleotides are TGTGCCAGCAGCAGACGCTCGACACCCCCGGCCCACGAGCAGTACTTC.

The chain couples TRBV19 to TRBJ2-3; no clear D gene. This CDR3 comprises 14 residues. Germline CDR1 and CDR2: LNHDA and SQIVND (reference sequence). Trimming shortened V by 6 bases and J by 8 bases, and 18 bases separated the two germline ends. The CDR3 loop reads CASRNRDLLGTQYF. CDR3 sequence (DNA): TGTGCCAGTAGGAATCGAGACTTACTTGGTACGCAGTATTTT.

This clone was observed a single time. The chain couples TRBV19 to TRBJ1-1, with a weak D call TRBD1 (6 bases). The CDR3 spans 12 residues. Germline CDR1 LNHDA, CDR2 SQIVND (reference sequence). The V and J ends lost 8 bases and 6 bases respectively, with 13 bases between them. DNA of the CDR3: TGTGCCAGTCAAGGGGGGGGCGCTGAAGCTTTCTTT. Translated: CASQGGGAEAFF.

The chain couples TRBV15 to TRBJ2-1; 8 positions match TRBD1. This CDR3 comprises 17 residues. With 0 bases clipped from V and 8 bases from J, the junction kept 12 bases outside the gene matches. Germline-derived CDR1 and CDR2 are LNHNV and YYDKDF (reference sequence). The chain's CDR3 is CATSRDRKAGGKYEQFF. CDR3 DNA sequence: TGTGCCACCAGCAGAGATCGTAAGGCAGGGGGCAAATATGAGCAGTTCTTC.

The chain has TRBV20-1 and TRBJ2-7; 7 bases line up with TRBD2. The CDR3 covers 13 residues. The V gene end was trimmed by 3 bases and the J gene end by 7 bases; junction bases not matched to a gene: 9. Germline loops: CDR1 DFQATT, CDR2 SNEGSKA (reference sequence). The CDR3 loop reads CSASLAAAGEQYF. The CDR3 nucleotides are TGCAGTGCTAGTCTAGCGGCGGCAGGGGAGCAGTACTTC.

V usage is TRBV7-8 and J usage is TRBJ1-1; D is possibly TRBD1 (5 bases). Germline V lookup: CDR1 SGHVS, CDR2 FQNEAQ. V lost 5 bases and J 0 bases, leaving 16 bases between the germline ends. This CDR3 is built from 16 residues. The CDR3 is CASSLQGGIMNTEAFF. The CDR3, as DNA: TGTGCCAGCAGCCTGCAGGGAGGGATCATGAACACTGAAGCTTTCTTT.

The V gene is TRBV15, the J gene TRBJ1-1; D is ambiguous. V lost 1 base and J lost 5, with 11 bases in between. The CDR3 is 14 residues long. Germline V gene data show CDR1 as LNHNV and CDR2 as YYDKDF (reference sequence). This chain's CDR3 is CATSRVEGGTEAFF. The CDR3 region has the DNA TGTGCCACCAGCAGAGTGGAGGGCGGGACTGAAGCTTTCTTT.

The rearrangement joins TRBV14 to TRBJ2-5; 10 bases line up with TRBD1. Germline assignment: CDR1 SGHDN and CDR2 FVKESK. The CDR3 has 15 residues. Trimming took 3 bases from V and 5 from J; bases not matched to a gene: 6. The CDR3, as DNA: TGTGCCAGCAGCCACGGACAGGGGGAAGGGGAGACCCAGTACTTC. Its translation: CASSHGQGEGETQYF. Complete variable domain (other parts from reference TRBV14 and TRBJ2-5): EAGVTQFPSHSVIEKGQTVTLRCDPISGHDNLYWYRRVMGKEIKFLLHFVKESKQDESGMPNNRFLAERTGGTYSTLKVQPAELEDSGVYFCASSHGQGEGETQYFGPGTRLLVL.

V and J are TRBV28 and TRBJ2-7, with 9 bases aligning to TRBD2. In germline, CDR1 is MDHEN, CDR2 SYDVKM. The CDR3 sequence is 16 residues long. The CDR3 region has the DNA TGTGTTACCTTCAGCGGCCTAGCGGGATCCCGGGTCGAGCAGTACTTC. It translates to CVTFSGLAGSRVEQYF.

The chain employs TRBV7-6 and TRBJ1-1; the match to TRBD1 covers 7 bases. This CDR3 spans 14 amino acids. Germline CDR1 is SGHVS and CDR2 is FNYEAQ. The trim removed 7 bases at V and 6 bases at J, leaving 11 bases unmatched. In nucleotides, the CDR3 is TGTGCCAGCACCCCCGCGGGACAGTTTTCTGAAGCTTTCTTT. It encodes CASTPAGQFSEAFF. Looking up the rest from reference TRBV7-6 and TRBJ1-1 gives the full variable domain: GAGVSQSPRYKVTKRGQDVALRCDPISGHVSLYWYRQALGQGPEFLTYFNYEAQQDKSGLPNDRFSAERPEGSISTLTIQRTEQRDSAMYRCASTPAGQFSEAFFGQGTRLTVV.

The J gene is TRBJ2-5, the V gene TRBV3-1 (or the pseudogene TRBV3-2); TRBD1 aligns across 7 bases. The trim removed 4 bases at V and 4 bases at J, leaving 6 bases unmatched. This CDR3 region has 14 residues. In germline, CDR1 is LGHDT, CDR2 YNNKEL (reference sequence). CDR3 sequence (DNA): TGTGCCAGCAGCCCGAACCAGGGGGTAGAGACCCAGTACTTC. Its protein product is CASSPNQGVETQYF.

This clone was observed a handful of times. The V gene is TRBV5-1, the J gene TRBJ1-1; TRBD1 might be the D (5 bases). V was shortened by 0 bases and J by 7 bases, with 16 bases between the two germline ends. Germline V gives CDR1 SGHRS, CDR2 YFSETQ. The CDR3 covers 15 residues. CDR3 coding DNA: TGCGCCAGCAGCTTGGTGGGGCCAGGCGTCCTTGAAGCTTTCTTT. As protein: CASSLVGPGVLEAFF. The complete variable domain, with remaining parts taken from reference TRBV5-1 and TRBJ1-1, reads KAGVTQTPRYLIKTRGQQVTLSCSPISGHRSVSWYQQTPGQGLQFLFEYFSETQRNKGNFPGRFSGRQFSNSRSEMNVSTLELGDSALYLCASSLVGPGVLEAFFGQGTRLTVV.

The chain recombines TRBV25-1 with TRBJ2-5; TRBD1 agrees at 7 bases. Trimming at V came to 6 bases and at J to 4 bases, leaving 8 bases not matched to a gene. This CDR3 is 14 amino acids long. Germline V gene lookup returns CDR1 MGHDK and CDR2 SYGVNS. The DNA of the CDR3 is TGTGCCAGCAGAGAACCGACAGGGTCAGAGACCCAGTACTTC. The encoded protein is CASREPTGSETQYF.

This chain uses TRBV5-4 with TRBJ2-5, with TRBD2 identical over 9 bases. This CDR3 has 15 amino acids. Germline CDR1 is SGHNT and CDR2 is YYREEE (reference sequence). Trimming at V came to 6 bases and at J to 2 bases, leaving 8 bases not matched to a gene. CDR3 nucleotide sequence: TGTGCCAGCAACCAAGCGGGGGGACCACAAGAGACCCAGTACTTC. This translates into CASNQAGGPQETQYF.

The chain recombines TRBV7-6 with TRBJ2-3; D unresolved. Germline V gene sequence: CDR1 SGHVS, CDR2 FNYEAQ. This CDR3 is built from 17 residues. Trimming shortened V by 0 bases and J by 2 bases, and 15 bases separated the two germline ends. The CDR3 reads CASSLAGWRDFTDTQYF. CDR3 sequence (DNA): TGTGCCAGCAGCTTAGCCGGTTGGCGCGACTTCACAGATACGCAGTATTTT.